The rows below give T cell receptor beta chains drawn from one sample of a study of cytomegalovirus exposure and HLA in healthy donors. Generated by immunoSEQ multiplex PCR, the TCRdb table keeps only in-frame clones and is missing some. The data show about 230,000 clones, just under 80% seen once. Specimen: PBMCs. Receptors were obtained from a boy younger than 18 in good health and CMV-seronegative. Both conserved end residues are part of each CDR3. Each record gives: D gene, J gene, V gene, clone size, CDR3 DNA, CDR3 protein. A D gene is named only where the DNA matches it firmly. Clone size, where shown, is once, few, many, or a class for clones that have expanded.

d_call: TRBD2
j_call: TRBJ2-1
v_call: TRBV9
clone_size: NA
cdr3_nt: TGTGCCAGCAGCGTGCGAGCGGGGGGATCCTACAATGAGCAGTTCTTC
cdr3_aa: CASSVRAGGSYNEQFF

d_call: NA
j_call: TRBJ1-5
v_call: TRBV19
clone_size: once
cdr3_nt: TGTGCCAGTAGTATAGGGAGGGGTAGCAATCAGCCCCAGCATTTT
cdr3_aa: CASSIGRGSNQPQHF

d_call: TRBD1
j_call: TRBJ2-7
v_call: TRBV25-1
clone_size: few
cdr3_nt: TGTGCCAGCTCCTCCCCGACAGGGACCTACGAGCAGTACTTC
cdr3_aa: CASSSPTGTYEQYF

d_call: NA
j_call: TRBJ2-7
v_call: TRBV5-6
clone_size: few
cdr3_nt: TGTGCCAGCAGCTTGGGAGGGTACGAGCAGTACTTC
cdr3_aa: CASSLGGYEQYF

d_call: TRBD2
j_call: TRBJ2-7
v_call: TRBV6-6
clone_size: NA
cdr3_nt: TGTGCCAGCAGTTGGACTAGCGGGTCCGAGCAGTACTTC
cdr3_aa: CASSWTSGSEQYF

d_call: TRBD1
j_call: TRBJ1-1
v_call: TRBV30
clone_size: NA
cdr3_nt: TGTGCCTGGAGTGTAATCGGGACAGGGTGGAACACTGAAGCTTTCTTT
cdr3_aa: CAWSVIGTGWNTEAFF

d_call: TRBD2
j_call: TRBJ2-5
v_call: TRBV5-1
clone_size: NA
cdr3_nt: TGCGCCAGCAGCTCCCGGGGGGTAGCGGGACAAGAGACCCAGTACTTC
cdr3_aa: CASSSRGVAGQETQYF

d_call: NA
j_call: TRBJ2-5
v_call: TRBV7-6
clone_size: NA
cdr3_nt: TGTGCCAGCAGCACGGGGGTACCGGAGACCCAGTACTTC
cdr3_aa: CASSTGVPETQYF

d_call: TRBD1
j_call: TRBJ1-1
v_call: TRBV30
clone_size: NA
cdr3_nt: TGTGCCTCCTGGACAGGGGCGAGCACTGAAGCTTTCTTT
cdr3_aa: CASWTGASTEAFF

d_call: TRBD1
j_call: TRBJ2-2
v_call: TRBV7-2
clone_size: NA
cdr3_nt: TGTGCCAGCAGCCCACAGGGGAACGCCGGGGAGCTGTTTTTT
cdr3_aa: CASSPQGNAGELFF

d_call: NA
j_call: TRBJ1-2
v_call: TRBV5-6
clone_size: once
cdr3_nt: TGTGCCAGCTCCGGAACGATGGGGGGACCTAATGGCTACACCTTC
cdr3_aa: CASSGTMGGPNGYTF

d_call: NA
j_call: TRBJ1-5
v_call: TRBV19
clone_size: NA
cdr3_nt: TGTGCCAGTAGTATCAATGTTAGCAATCAGCCCCAGCATTTT
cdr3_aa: CASSINVSNQPQHF

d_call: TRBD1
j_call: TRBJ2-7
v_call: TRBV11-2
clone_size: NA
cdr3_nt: TGTGCCAGCAGCCCTAGTGGGGACAGCTCCTACGAGCAGTACTTC
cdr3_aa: CASSPSGDSSYEQYF

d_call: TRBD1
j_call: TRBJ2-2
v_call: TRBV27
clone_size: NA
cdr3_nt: TGTGCCAGCAGTGCCCGACAGGGTCGCACCGGGGAGCTGTTTTTT
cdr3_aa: CASSARQGRTGELFF

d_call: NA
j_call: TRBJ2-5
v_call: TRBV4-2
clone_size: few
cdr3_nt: TGTGCCAGCAGCGAAAAGGGGGAGACCCAGTACTTC
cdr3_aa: CASSEKGETQYF

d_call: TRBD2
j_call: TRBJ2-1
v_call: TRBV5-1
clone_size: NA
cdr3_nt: TGCGCCAGCAATTTCGGCGGGAGGGCAAATGAGCAGTTCTTC
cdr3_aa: CASNFGGRANEQFF

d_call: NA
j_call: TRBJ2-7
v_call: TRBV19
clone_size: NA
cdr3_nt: TGTGCCAGTAGTATAGGGAGCTCCTACGAGCAGTACTTC
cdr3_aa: CASSIGSSYEQYF